These 9 T cell receptor beta chains came from one sample sequenced in a study of T cells in women clearing cervical HPV infection. The assay was immunoSEQ multiplex PCR, and TCRdb's table has in-frame clones only and misses some. The sample table sets out tens of thousands of clones. Sequencing input: blood buffy coat. These receptors all come from a woman between 18 and 70 years old with a cervical HPV16 infection that either progressed to CIN3+ or cleared (not recorded which).

On this clone itself: Read data end 3 residues before the CDR3 end; the end is taken from the germline J gene. Other DNA sequences within the sample encode an identical CDR3. The V gene is TRBV30, the J gene TRBJ1-3, with 9 bases matching TRBD1. Germline CDR1 GTSNPN, CDR2 SVGIG (reference sequence). The CDR3 is made up of 15 amino acids. V dropped 3 bases and J dropped 4; count of bases not matched to a gene: 7. The CDR3 region is CAWSNRGLIGNTIYF. CDR3 DNA (partial): TGTGCCTGGAGCAACAGGGGGCTCATAGGAAACACC.

Worth noting for this clone: At one end, the junction sequence differs from germline, possibly due to a read error. With the read ending 3 residues before the CDR3 end, the germline J gene is used to fill in that end. Other DNA sequences from this sample encode an identical CDR3 as well. The rearrangement links TRBV18 to TRBJ1-3; TRBD1 matches 7 bases. Germline CDR1 is KGHSH and CDR2 is LQKENI. This CDR3 has 15 amino acids. The DNA read from the CDR3 is TGTGCCAGCTCACCGGACAGGTCCTCTGGAAACACA. Protein sequence: CASSPDRSSGNT. The complete CDR3 protein is CASSPDRSSGNTIYF. The variable domain in full, completed from reference TRBV18 and TRBJ1-3, reads NAGVMQNPRHLVRRRGQEARLRCSPMKGHSHVYWYRQLPEEGLKFMVYLQKENIIDESGMPKERFSAEFPKEGPSILRIQQVVRGDSAAYFCASSPDRSSGNTIYFGEGSWLTVV.

Points on this clone: The DNA ends 3 residues before the CDR3 does, and the rest of the CDR3 is filled in from the germline J gene. The V call is TRBV20-1, the J call TRBJ1-1, with 10 nucleotides matching TRBD1. Germline V gene sequence: CDR1 DFQATT, CDR2 SNEGSKA (reference sequence). CDR3 length: 13 amino acids. CDR3: CSARKTGGAGAFF. The CDR3 bases that were read are TGCAGTGCTAGAAAGACAGGGGGCGCCGGA.

Concerning this clone: The read terminates 3 residues before the CDR3 end, so the remaining end is supplied by the germline J gene. This chain connects TRBV7-2 to TRBJ1-4, with D perhaps TRBD1 (5 bases). There are 15 residues in the CDR3. CDR1 SGHTA and CDR2 FQGNSA come from the germline V gene. Partial CDR3 DNA: TGTGCCAGCAGCTTAAGCCCAGCTGGGGCCAACGTA. This encodes CASSLSPAGANV. The entire CDR3 sequence reads CASSLSPAGANVLFF.

Points on this clone: The CDR3 goes on 3 residues after the read ends, and that part is filled in from the germline J gene. V gene TRBV7-3 combines with J gene TRBJ1-2; D might be TRBD1 (5 bases). The CDR3 runs 15 residues. The germline CDR1 and CDR2 sequences are SGHTA and FQGTGA. CDR3 region: CASSPGLAGYVDYTF. Incomplete CDR3 DNA: TGTGCCAGCAGCCCGGGACTAGCGGGGTACGTTGAC.

Details on this clone: The sequence runs out 3 residues before the end of the CDR3; the remainder is reconstructed from the germline J gene. This chain joins TRBV20-1 and TRBJ2-1, with 15 nucleotides matching TRBD2. Unmatched junction bases numbered 19, after V lost 6 bases and J lost 7 bases. CDR3 length equals 19 residues. Germline V gene data show CDR1 as DFQATT and CDR2 as SNEGSKA (reference sequence). CDR3 DNA, as far as it was read: TGCAGTGCCAAAATACCCTCCGGGACTAGCGGGGGGATTAATAATGAG. Translation: CSAKIPSGTSGGINNE. The full CDR3 protein reads CSAKIPSGTSGGINNEQFF.

The covered CDR3 bases are TGTGCCAGCAGCTTAGGCGGCAGTCGTAATGAAAAA. This encodes CASSLGGSRNEK. The entire CDR3 is CASSLGGSRNEKLFF. The J gene is TRBJ1-4, the V gene TRBV7-9; no definite D call. The CDR3 end lies 3 residues beyond the end of the read and is filled in from the germline J gene. This CDR3 has 15 amino acids. Germline CDR1 and CDR2: SEHNR and FQNEAQ (reference sequence). V was pared by 1 base and J by 4 bases, with 10 bases between. Supplemented by reference TRBV7-9 and TRBJ1-4, the full variable domain reads DTGVSQNPRHKITKRGQNVTFRCDPISEHNRLYWYRQTLGQGPEFLTYFQNEAQLEKSRLLSDRFSAERPKGSFSTLEIQRTEQGDSAMYLCASSLGGSRNEKLFFGSGTQLSVL.

For this clone: The read is 3 residues too short to cover the CDR3 end, so that end is filled in from the germline J gene. This rearrangement joins TRBV18 to TRBJ2-3; D is unresolved. Germline CDR1 KGHSH, CDR2 LQKENI. The CDR3 contains 15 residues. This CDR3 reads CASSPPGRYQETQYF. The covered CDR3 bases are TGTGCCAGCTCACCACCCGGCAGGTACCAAGAGACG.

Comments on this clone: The read halts 3 residues ahead of the CDR3 end, with the missing end drawn from the germline J gene. The gene calls are TRBV18 and TRBJ1-1; D unclear. The CDR3 has 12 amino acids. Germline assignment: CDR1 KGHSH and CDR2 LQKENI. V was pared by 8 bases and J by 7 bases, with 14 bases between. Incomplete CDR3 DNA: TGTGCCAGCACCCACGGTCAAAGTGAA. It translates to CASTHGQSE. In full, the CDR3 is CASTHGQSEAFF.